In its sample, the clone carrying this TCR beta chain was seen many times. This sample is part of a study of blood T cell repertoires in COVID-19. Study information: PBMCs, B-cell-depleted T cells, or T cells were the source of the cDNA or gDNA that made up the material.

This CDR3 spans 14 amino acids. V lost 1 base, J lost 7 bases, and 6 bases stayed unmatched. In germline, CDR1 is SGHRS, CDR2 YFSETQ. The table came from immunoSEQ multiplex PCR; TCRdb's copy has only in-frame clones and leaves some out. The sample holds approximately 77,000 clones, 65% to 85% seen once. The clonotype comes from a woman aged 60 to 75 with acute or convalescent COVID-19. Sequenced material: peripheral blood. The J gene is TRBJ1-2, the V gene TRBV5-1; 8 bases fit TRBD1. The CDR3 spells CASSLKWQGAGYTF. The CDR3 DNA follows: TGCGCCAGCAGCTTGAAATGGCAGGGGGCTGGCTACACCTTC.